Listed below are T cell receptor beta chains from one sample, sequenced in a study of shared clonotypes between healthy human individuals. This table comes from immunoSEQ multiplex PCR, and its TCRdb copy is limited to in-frame clones, with some not included. The repertoire holds approximately 400,000 clones, about 96% seen once, with about 0.34% in the top ten. Input material: memory CD8+ T cells sorted from blood. These receptors originate from a man aged 30-40 years in good health. Each CDR3 is given with its conserved first and last residue. The order of the fields is J gene, D gene, V gene, clone size, CDR3 protein, CDR3 DNA. A D gene is named only where the DNA matches it firmly. Some rows have no size entry. The others give once, few or many, or a class for an expanded clone.

J: TRBJ2-7
D: -
V: TRBV2
size: -
CDR3: CASSEGHNLYEQYF
DNA: TGTGCCAGCAGTGAGGGACATAACCTCTACGAGCAGTACTTC

J: TRBJ2-5
D: TRBD1
V: TRBV27
size: -
CDR3: CASSLGGTGLQETQYF
DNA: TGTGCCAGCAGTTTAGGGGGGACAGGACTACAAGAGACCCAGTACTTC

J: TRBJ2-7
D: TRBD2
V: TRBV30
size: -
CDR3: CAWARGWGTSGVSSYEQYF
DNA: TGTGCCTGGGCGAGGGGATGGGGGACTAGCGGGGTTAGCTCCTACGAGCAGTACTTC

J: TRBJ1-2
D: -
V: TRBV7-6
size: -
CDR3: CASSFQGKYGYTF
DNA: TGTGCCAGCAGCTTCCAGGGGAAGTATGGCTACACCTTC

J: TRBJ2-1
D: TRBD2
V: TRBV5-1
size: -
CDR3: CASSTTSGRNEQFF
DNA: TGCGCCAGCAGCACGACTAGCGGGAGGAATGAGCAGTTCTTC

J: TRBJ1-2
D: -
V: TRBV7-9
size: -
CDR3: CASSYQTYGYTF
DNA: TGTGCCAGCAGCTACCAGACCTATGGCTACACCTTC

J: TRBJ1-1
D: -
V: TRBV4-1
size: -
CDR3: CASSQEVNTEAFF
DNA: TGCGCCAGCAGCCAAGAGGTGAACACTGAAGCTTTCTTT

J: TRBJ2-7
D: TRBD2
V: TRBV29-1
size: -
CDR3: CSVALAGGPLYEQYF
DNA: TGCAGCGTCGCATTAGCGGGAGGGCCGCTCTACGAGCAGTACTTC

J: TRBJ2-5
D: -
V: TRBV9
size: -
CDR3: CASSVGPKETQYF
DNA: TGTGCCAGCAGCGTAGGGCCTAAAGAGACCCAGTACTTC

J: TRBJ2-7
D: -
V: TRBV11-2
size: once
CDR3: CASSLHFTPAEQYF
DNA: TGTGCCAGCAGCTTGCACTTCACCCCTGCCGAGCAGTACTTC

J: TRBJ2-7
D: TRBD2
V: TRBV28
size: -
CDR3: CATGTSGVYEQYF
DNA: TGTGCCACCGGGACTAGCGGGGTCTACGAGCAGTACTTC

J: TRBJ2-1
D: TRBD2
V: TRBV11-2
size: -
CDR3: CASSARTSGSGGNEQFF
DNA: TGTGCCAGCAGCGCAAGGACTAGCGGGAGTGGGGGCAATGAGCAGTTCTTC

J: TRBJ2-3
D: -
V: TRBV7-9
size: -
CDR3: CASSLLGTDTQYF
DNA: TGTGCCAGCAGCCTGCTGGGCACAGATACGCAGTATTTT

J: TRBJ2-5
D: -
V: TRBV4-2
size: -
CDR3: CASSLSAGETQYF
DNA: TGTGCCAGCAGCCTTTCAGCGGGAGAGACCCAGTACTTC

J: TRBJ2-2
D: TRBD1
V: TRBV6-6
size: -
CDR3: CASRTGQGAGTGELFF
DNA: TGTGCCAGCAGGACTGGACAGGGGGCGGGCACCGGGGAGCTGTTTTTT

J: TRBJ2-3
D: -
V: TRBV10-1
size: once
CDR3: CAGYRALLKDTQYF
DNA: TGCGCCGGATACAGGGCCCTACTTAAGGATACGCAGTATTTT

J: TRBJ2-7
D: TRBD1
V: TRBV19
size: -
CDR3: CASTTGGADYEQYF
DNA: TGTGCCAGCACAACAGGGGGCGCTGACTACGAGCAGTACTTC

J: TRBJ1-4
D: -
V: TRBV10-3
size: -
CDR3: CAISEFGQVNEKLFF
DNA: TGTGCCATCAGTGAGTTCGGGCAGGTTAATGAAAAACTGTTTTTT

J: TRBJ2-3
D: TRBD2
V: TRBV7-3
size: -
CDR3: CAIGTSRDTQYF
DNA: TGTGCCATCGGGACTAGCCGGGATACGCAGTATTTT

J: TRBJ1-5
D: TRBD1
V: TRBV27
size: few
CDR3: CASSLTGGNQPQHF
DNA: TGTGCCAGCAGTTTGACAGGGGGCAATCAGCCCCAGCATTTT

J: TRBJ2-5
D: -
V: TRBV7-9
size: -
CDR3: CATGFSGQETQYF
DNA: TGTGCCACCGGTTTTAGCGGTCAAGAGACCCAGTACTTC

J: TRBJ2-7
D: -
V: TRBV29-1
size: -
CDR3: CSVEGGASHEQYF
DNA: TGCAGCGTTGAGGGGGGGGCGAGCCACGAGCAGTACTTC

J: TRBJ2-7
D: -
V: TRBV11-2
size: -
CDR3: CASSALTQQYF
DNA: TGTGCCAGCAGCGCACTCACGCAGCAGTACTTC

J: TRBJ1-2
D: -
V: TRBV29-1
size: once
CDR3: CSVAGVNYGYTF
DNA: TGCAGCGTTGCTGGGGTTAACTATGGCTACACCTTC

J: TRBJ1-2
D: -
V: TRBV7-9
size: -
CDR3: CASSLEQVNYGYTF
DNA: TGTGCCAGCAGCTTAGAGCAGGTTAACTATGGCTACACCTTC

J: TRBJ2-1
D: TRBD2
V: TRBV6-1
size: -
CDR3: CASSERLYPSGLRSSYNEQFF
DNA: TGTGCCAGCAGTGAACGTCTTTACCCTAGCGGCCTCCGAAGCTCCTACAATGAGCAGTTCTTC

J: TRBJ2-7
D: TRBD2
V: TRBV4-2
size: -
CDR3: CASSPGTSGAREQYF
DNA: TGTGCCAGCAGCCCCGGGACTAGCGGAGCGAGGGAGCAGTACTTC

J: TRBJ1-2
D: -
V: TRBV30
size: -
CDR3: CAWSRRNYGYTF
DNA: TGTGCCTGGAGCCGGAGGAACTATGGCTACACCTTC

J: TRBJ2-7
D: -
V: TRBV5-5
size: once
CDR3: CASSPGSSAYEQYF
DNA: TGTGCCAGCAGCCCCGGGTCCAGCGCCTACGAGCAGTACTTC

J: TRBJ2-1
D: -
V: TRBV2
size: -
CDR3: CASSRVEQFF
DNA: TGTGCCAGCAGTCGGGTTGAGCAGTTCTTC

J: TRBJ2-7
D: -
V: TRBV7-2
size: -
CDR3: CASSFGMGDEQYF
DNA: TGTGCCAGCAGCTTCGGGATGGGGGACGAGCAGTACTTC

J: TRBJ2-3
D: -
V: TRBV27
size: -
CDR3: CASRGRDTDTQYF
DNA: TGTGCCAGCAGGGGCAGGGACACAGATACGCAGTATTTT

J: TRBJ2-4
D: TRBD2
V: TRBV28
size: -
CDR3: CASGSSGDKNIQYF
DNA: TGTGCCAGCGGGTCAAGCGGGGACAAAAACATTCAGTACTTC

J: TRBJ1-3
D: -
V: TRBV7-9
size: -
CDR3: CASETPTGRRNTIYF
DNA: TGTGCCAGCGAAACTCCCACGGGGAGGAGAAACACCATATATTTT

J: TRBJ2-1
D: TRBD2
V: TRBV6-5
size: -
CDR3: CASSYRTSGRDEQFF
DNA: TGTGCCAGCAGTTACAGAACTAGCGGGAGGGATGAGCAGTTCTTC

J: TRBJ2-3
D: -
V: TRBV5-4
size: -
CDR3: CASSPTRDTDTQYF
DNA: TGTGCCAGCAGCCCAACTAGAGACACAGATACGCAGTATTTT

J: TRBJ2-1
D: TRBD2
V: TRBV18
size: -
CDR3: CASSPKLAGLGAYNEQFF
DNA: TGTGCCAGCTCACCAAAACTAGCGGGATTAGGGGCTTACAATGAGCAGTTCTTC

J: TRBJ2-6
D: -
V: TRBV6-1
size: -
CDR3: CARGDGANVLTF
DNA: TGTGCCAGGGGCGATGGGGCCAACGTCCTGACTTTC

J: TRBJ2-1
D: TRBD2
V: TRBV2
size: -
CDR3: CASSESGALGNEQFF
DNA: TGTGCCAGCAGTGAAAGCGGGGCGTTGGGCAATGAGCAGTTCTTC

J: TRBJ1-2
D: -
V: TRBV29-1
size: -
CDR3: CSAKARDGERYGYTF
DNA: TGCAGCGCCAAAGCCCGGGACGGAGAGCGCTATGGCTACACCTTC

J: TRBJ1-1
D: -
V: TRBV5-6
size: once
CDR3: CASSSAQTLSTEAFF
DNA: TGTGCCAGCAGCTCAGCCCAGACACTAAGCACTGAAGCTTTCTTT

J: TRBJ2-3
D: -
V: TRBV11-2
size: -
CDR3: CASSLVGIRSTDTQYF
DNA: TGTGCCAGCAGCTTAGTAGGGATTCGGAGCACAGATACGCAGTATTTT

J: TRBJ1-5
D: TRBD1
V: TRBV5-3
size: -
CDR3: CARSLATGEYSNQPQHF
DNA: TGTGCCAGAAGCTTGGCGACAGGGGAATATAGCAATCAGCCCCAGCATTTT

J: TRBJ1-5
D: TRBD1
V: TRBV2
size: -
CDR3: CASRGDSRNQPQHF
DNA: TGTGCCAGCCGTGGGGACAGCCGCAATCAGCCCCAGCATTTT

J: TRBJ1-1
D: -
V: TRBV19
size: -
CDR3: CASSPEWGQNTEAFF
DNA: TGTGCCAGTAGCCCAGAGTGGGGGCAGAACACTGAAGCTTTCTTT